The next 28 T cell receptor beta chains were all read from a single sample in a study of shared clonotypes between healthy human individuals. Naive CD8 cells were CD45RO-negative, positively selected for CCR7, excluding terminally differentiated effector memory CD45RA+ cells. The protocol was immunoSEQ multiplex PCR, while the TCRdb copy is restricted to in-frame clones and leaves out a portion. Here the sample spans roughly 2.1 million clones, 93% being singletons. The source material was naive CD8+ T cells from PBMCs. Receptors originate from a man aged 18-30 years in good health. Some clones in this sample may be carry-over from other donors' samples.

This chain links TRBV27 with TRBJ1-1; a possible D gene is TRBD1 (6 bases). Trimming shortened V by 5 bases and J by 4 bases, and 14 bases separated the two germline ends. The CDR3 runs to 14 residues. Germline V gene data show CDR1 as MNHEY and CDR2 as SMNVEV (reference sequence). Written as DNA, the CDR3 is TGTGCCAGCAGTCTCATACAGGGTGTCACTGAAGCTTTCTTT. Translating gives CASSLIQGVTEAFF.

The chain combines TRBV11-2 with TRBJ2-1; 7 nucleotides align to TRBD2. The length of the CDR3 is 17 residues. V trimming: 3 bases; J trimming: 1 base; junction bases outside the gene matches: 9. Germline V gene lookup returns CDR1 SGHAT and CDR2 FQNNGV. The CDR3 is CASSLGLREHSYNEQFF. CDR3 in DNA: TGTGCCAGCAGCTTGGGTTTGCGGGAGCATTCCTACAATGAGCAGTTCTTC.

This chain connects TRBV19 to TRBJ1-1; tentatively, D is TRBD1 (5 bases). Trimming pared 3 bases from V and 4 bases from J, leaving 12 bases between. From germline, CDR1 is LNHDA and CDR2 SQIVND (reference sequence). The CDR3 length is 14 residues. CDR3 in amino acids: CASSMGPWGTEAFF. CDR3 DNA: TGTGCCAGTAGTATGGGGCCCTGGGGCACTGAAGCTTTCTTT.

The chain carries TRBV12-5 and TRBJ2-2, with D uncertain. Trimming cost V 1 base and J 6 bases, with 3 bases left between them. The CDR3 is 12 residues long. CDR1 LGHNT and CDR2 FRNRAP come from the germline V gene. The DNA of the CDR3 is TGTGCTAGTGGTTTGGAGGCCGGGGAGCTGTTTTTT. Translated: CASGLEAGELFF.

Turning to this clone: This CDR3 is also generated by other DNA sequences in the sample. V usage is TRBV6-5 and J usage is TRBJ2-1, with D unresolved. This CDR3 comprises 15 residues. V gave up 0 bases and J gave up 4 bases, with 10 bases separating them. Germline values: CDR1 MNHEY, CDR2 SVGAGI. The CDR3 is CASSYSGTSYNEQFF. The CDR3 nucleotides read TGTGCCAGCAGTTACTCAGGAACCTCTTACAATGAGCAGTTCTTC.

The chain combines TRBV29-1 with TRBJ1-1, with no clear D. V was trimmed by 4 bases and J by 0 bases, leaving 18 bases between them. The CDR3 is 16 amino acids. Per germline, CDR1 SQVTM and CDR2 ANQGSEA. CDR3 sequence (DNA): TGCAGCGTTGGGAGGACGGACTCATCTATGAACACTGAAGCTTTCTTT. It specifies CSVGRTDSSMNTEAFF.

This chain joins TRBV23-1 and TRBJ1-2; unclear D gene. TRBV23-1 is annotated as an ORF whose role is uncertain. V was pared by 3 bases and J by 6 bases, with 14 bases between. The CDR3 length is 14 residues. The CDR3 sequence is CASSQSDLDDGYTF. CDR3 in DNA: TGCGCCAGCAGTCAGTCGGACCTTGACGATGGCTACACCTTC.

J is TRBJ2-7 and V is TRBV27, with D tentatively TRBD2 (6 bases). The CDR3 covers 13 residues. From germline, CDR1 is MNHEY and CDR2 SMNVEV (reference sequence). V was clipped by 6 bases and J by 6 bases, with 15 bases between them. This chain's CDR3 is CASSLTLAREQYF. CDR3 in DNA: TGTGCCAGCAGCTTGACACTAGCCCGCGAGCAGTACTTC.

The chain recombines TRBV14 with TRBJ1-2, with TRBD1 matching over 7 bases. CDR3 length: 15 residues. Trimming removed 2 bases from V and 2 bases from J; junction bases left unmatched: 5. Germline CDR1 and CDR2: SGHDN and FVKESK. The CDR3 spells CASSQPGQRNYGYTF. The CDR3 bases are TGTGCCAGCAGCCAACCGGGACAGCGAAACTATGGCTACACCTTC.

This rearrangement joins TRBV7-9 to TRBJ1-3; unclear D gene. CDR1 is SEHNR and CDR2 is FQNEAQ in the germline V gene (reference sequence). Trimming pared 3 bases from V and 3 bases from J, leaving 12 bases between. The CDR3 runs 15 residues. The DNA of the CDR3 is TGTGCCAGCAGCTTCCCCCTAAAAATTGGAAACACCATATATTTT. Protein product: CASSFPLKIGNTIYF.

The chain has TRBV28 and TRBJ1-1, with TRBD1 as a possible D gene (5 bases). The CDR3 sequence is 15 residues long. With 8 bases removed from V and 3 bases from J, the gap between germline ends came to 19 bases. The germline CDR1 and CDR2 sequences are MDHEN and SYDVKM. Here the CDR3 reads CASRGERVGDTEAFF. CDR3 sequence (DNA): TGTGCCAGCCGGGGGGAGAGGGTAGGGGACACTGAAGCTTTCTTT.

The chain has TRBV11-3 and TRBJ2-2; 13 bases match TRBD2. V lost 6 bases to trimming and J lost 5 bases; unmatched junction nucleotides: 9. The length of the CDR3 is 17 residues. Germline CDR1 SGHNT, CDR2 YENEEA. CDR3 amino acids: CASSSTSGRGQTGELFF. For the CDR3, the DNA is TGTGCCAGCAGTTCCACTAGCGGGAGGGGACAGACCGGGGAGCTGTTTTTT.

The chain links TRBV27 to TRBJ2-7; D gene ambiguous. Trimming removed 5 bases from V and 2 bases from J, with 19 bases in between. The CDR3 is 16 residues long. Germline CDR1 reads MNHEY; CDR2 reads SMNVEV (reference sequence). CDR3 DNA: TGTGCCAGCAGTCCCAGCTCCGGACCGATCCCCTACGAGCAGTACTTC. This translates into CASSPSSGPIPYEQYF.

J is TRBJ2-7 and V is TRBV6-5, with D maybe TRBD1 (6 bases). The CDR3 extends over 16 amino acids. The V end was cut by 0 bases, the J end by 2 bases, with 14 bases between. Germline CDR1 MNHEY, CDR2 SVGAGI. The CDR3 DNA sequence: TGTGCCAGCAGTTACTCATCAGGGGTTGGGGCCTACGAGCAGTACTTC. Translation gives CASSYSSGVGAYEQYF.

V is TRBV7-9 and J is TRBJ2-7, with D maybe TRBD2 (5 bases). The CDR3 sequence is 16 residues long. Trimming removed 5 bases from V and 5 bases from J, with 22 bases in between. Per the germline V gene, CDR1 is SEHNR and CDR2 is FQNEAQ (reference sequence). The chain's CDR3 is CASSPMLADPTNEQYF. DNA of the CDR3: TGTGCCAGCAGCCCCATGCTAGCCGACCCTACGAACGAGCAGTACTTC.

The chain uses TRBV4-1 and TRBJ2-7; TRBD2 matches at 8 bases. This CDR3 comprises 16 residues. Germline loops: CDR1 MGHRA, CDR2 YSYEKL. Trimming took 3 bases from V and 2 from J; bases not matched to a gene: 9. This CDR3 reads CASSHTPLTSAYEQYF. CDR3 sequence (DNA): TGCGCCAGCAGCCACACGCCCCTGACTAGCGCCTACGAGCAGTACTTC.

The chain is built from TRBV19 and TRBJ2-7; no definite D call. V lost 3 bases to trimming and J lost 1 base, with 10 bases between them. The CDR3 runs to 14 residues. The germline CDR1 and CDR2 sequences are LNHDA and SQIVND (reference sequence). The CDR3 is CASSISAESYEQYF. The CDR3, as DNA: TGTGCCAGTAGTATCTCGGCGGAGTCCTACGAGCAGTACTTC.

V is TRBV15 and J is TRBJ2-7; TRBD1 matches at 8 bases. Germline trimming cut 5 bases from V and 2 bases from J; bases unmatched to any gene: 5. CDR1 LNHNV and CDR2 YYDKDF come from the germline V gene (reference sequence). The CDR3 totals 14 residues. CDR3 bases: TGTGCCACCAGCCCGGGGACAGGCGCCTACGAGCAGTACTTC. It translates to CATSPGTGAYEQYF. The variable domain in full, completed from reference TRBV15 and TRBJ2-7, reads DAMVIQNPRYQVTQFGKPVTLSCSQTLNHNVMYWYQQKSSQAPKLLFHYYDKDFNNEADTPDNFQSRRPNTSFCFLDIRSPGLGDTAMYLCATSPGTGAYEQYFGPGTRLTVT.

The rearrangement links TRBV5-1 to TRBJ2-1; the match to TRBD1 covers 8 bases. The CDR3 contains 16 residues. V lost 4 bases, J lost 4 bases, and 10 bases stayed unmatched. Germline values: CDR1 SGHRS, CDR2 YFSETQ. The CDR3 here is CASSIGQGHPYNEQFF. The DNA for the CDR3 is TGCGCCAGCAGCATTGGACAGGGCCATCCTTACAATGAGCAGTTCTTC.

This chain links TRBV6-5 with TRBJ2-7, with D uncertain. CDR1 and CDR2 (germline): MNHEY, SVGAGI. The CDR3 contains 14 residues. With 4 bases removed from V and 1 base from J, the gap between germline ends came to 11 bases. The DNA for the CDR3 is TGTGCCAGCAGTTTCAGACATACTTCCTACGAGCAGTACTTC. As protein: CASSFRHTSYEQYF.

The chain uses TRBV19 and TRBJ1-5; TRBD1 is a possible D gene (6 bases). The CDR3 spans 13 residues. V was clipped by 7 bases and J by 6 bases, with 13 bases between them. Germline CDR1 is LNHDA and CDR2 is SQIVND (reference sequence). The CDR3, as DNA: TGTGCCAGTAACGTAGGGGGAGGTCAGCCCCAGCATTTT. As protein: CASNVGGGQPQHF. Using reference TRBV19 and TRBJ1-5 for the parts outside the CDR3, the full variable domain is DGGITQSPKYLFRKEGQNVTLSCEQNLNHDAMYWYRQDPGQGLRLIYYSQIVNDFQKGDIAEGYSVSREKKESFPLTVTSAQKNPTAFYLCASNVGGGQPQHFGDGTRLSIL.

In this sample, this clone turned up once. The identical CDR3 is also encoded by other nucleotide sequences in the sample. The chain combines TRBV6-5 with TRBJ2-5; D is uncertain. Germline loops: CDR1 MNHEY, CDR2 SVGAGI. The CDR3 loop spans 13 amino acids. The germline V and J ends were trimmed by 1 base and 4 bases, with 7 bases remaining between them. CDR3 sequence: CASSYFRGETQYF. CDR3 nucleotides: TGTGCCAGCAGTTACTTCCGTGGAGAGACCCAGTACTTC.

The chain recombines TRBV4-1 with TRBJ1-2; 9 bases line up with TRBD1. Germline V gene data show CDR1 as MGHRA and CDR2 as YSYEKL. Trimming at V came to 0 bases and at J to 4 bases, leaving 6 bases not matched to a gene. The CDR3 has 16 residues. CDR3 protein: CASSQDKTGGAYGYTF. The CDR3, as DNA: TGCGCCAGCAGCCAAGATAAGACAGGGGGAGCCTATGGCTACACCTTC.

V usage is TRBV25-1 and J usage is TRBJ1-2; maybe TRBD1 (5 bases). The CDR3 runs 14 residues. Germline-derived CDR1 and CDR2 are MGHDK and SYGVNS. Between the trimmed V and J ends, which lost 2 bases and 3 bases, there was a span of 10 bases. In nucleotides, the CDR3 is TGTGCCAGCAGTGAACTGGGGGTAGACTATGGCTACACCTTC. It specifies CASSELGVDYGYTF.

The chain uses TRBV7-9 and TRBJ2-1, with D perhaps matching TRBD2 (6 bases). V shed 4 bases and J shed 5 bases, with 21 bases lying between them. This CDR3 contains 17 residues. Germline lookup yields CDR1 SEHNR and CDR2 FQNEAQ (reference sequence). The CDR3 here is CASSSRDLGAGHNEQFF. The CDR3 DNA is TGTGCCAGCAGCTCCCGGGACTTAGGGGCTGGCCACAATGAGCAGTTCTTC.

A remark on this clone: This specimen includes other DNA sequences encoding the same CDR3. The V and J genes are TRBV9 and TRBJ2-7; D remains ambiguous. Germline assignment: CDR1 SGDLS and CDR2 YYNGEE. The CDR3 length is 15 residues. Trimming removed 0 bases from V and 0 bases from J, with 10 bases in between. CDR3 nucleotide sequence: TGTGCCAGCAGCGTAGGTGGGATTAGCTCCTACGAGCAGTACTTC. Encoded protein: CASSVGGISSYEQYF.

This clone appeared once. The V gene is TRBV10-1, the J gene TRBJ2-5; no reliable D call. V was clipped by 8 bases and J by 1 base, with 14 bases between them. Germline CDR1 WNHNN, CDR2 SYGVQD (reference sequence). This CDR3 comprises 14 residues. CDR3 amino acids: CASPYTALQETQYF. The CDR3, as DNA: TGCGCCAGCCCCTACACGGCCCTCCAAGAGACCCAGTACTTC.

The chain combines TRBV6-5 with TRBJ1-2, with D possibly being TRBD1 (6 bases). From germline, CDR1 is MNHEY and CDR2 SVGAGI. The CDR3 sequence is 15 residues long. Trimming removed 3 bases at V and 3 bases at J, with 14 bases between. CDR3 nucleotides: TGTGCCAGCAGTTATGGGACCAGGGGCGACTATGGCTACACCTTC. Its protein product is CASSYGTRGDYGYTF.